This TCR beta chain was captured in a study of T cell responses to AZD1222 COVID-19 vaccine. Germline loops: CDR1 SGHTA, CDR2 FQGNSA. Trimming removed 3 bases at V and 0 bases at J, with 7 bases between. This CDR3 spans 14 amino acids. The study's findings and limits: Recipients of AZD1222 seropositive at baseline numbered only 5 to 7. Clonal diversity may have been underestimated, and the donors were mostly white British, with more females than males.

A word on this clone: Its target is not known.

Here immunoSEQ multiplex PCR was the method, and the copy in TCRdb shows in-frame clones only, minus some. Here the sample spans about 160,000 clones, about 90% being singletons. The V and J genes are TRBV7-2 and TRBJ2-3; no clear D gene. This sequence originates from an adult who received the AZD1222 COVID-19 vaccine. The sample here was peripheral blood, taken 28 days after the second AZD1222 dose. CDR3 protein: CASSFPTSTDTQYF. As DNA, the CDR3 is TGTGCCAGCAGCTTCCCAACTAGCACAGATACGCAGTATTTT. Complete variable domain (other parts from reference TRBV7-2 and TRBJ2-3): GAGVSQSPSNKVTEKGKDVELRCDPISGHTALYWYRQSLGQGLEFLIYFQGNSAPDKSGLPSDRFSAERTGGSVSTLTIQRTQQEDSAVYLCASSFPTSTDTQYFGPGTRLTVL.